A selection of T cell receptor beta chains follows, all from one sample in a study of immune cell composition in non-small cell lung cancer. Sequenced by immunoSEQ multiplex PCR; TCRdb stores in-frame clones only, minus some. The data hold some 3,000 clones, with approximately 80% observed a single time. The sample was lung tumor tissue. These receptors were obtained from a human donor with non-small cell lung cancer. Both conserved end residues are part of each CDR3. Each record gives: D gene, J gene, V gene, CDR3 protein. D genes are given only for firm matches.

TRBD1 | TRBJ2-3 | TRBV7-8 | CASSLLPPTGADTQYF
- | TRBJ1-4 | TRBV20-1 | CSATRFSGLFF
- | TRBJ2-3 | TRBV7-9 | CASSLPQQGTDTQYF
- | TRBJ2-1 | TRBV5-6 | CASTLPLSSYNEQFF
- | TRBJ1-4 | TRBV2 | CASRWGENEKLFF
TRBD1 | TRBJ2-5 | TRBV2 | CASSETYFLDRGKETQYF
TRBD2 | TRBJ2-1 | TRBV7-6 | CASTDTGTSGPNEQFF
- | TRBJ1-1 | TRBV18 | CASSPRQESTEAFF
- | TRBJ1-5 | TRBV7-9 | CASSLGGYSNQPQHF
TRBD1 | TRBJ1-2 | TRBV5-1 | CASRRDRENGYTF
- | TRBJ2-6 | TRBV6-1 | CASSARARTVPRGANVLTF
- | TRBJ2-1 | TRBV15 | CATSKARGGGYNEQFF
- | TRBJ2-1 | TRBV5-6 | CASSPYTNYNEQFF
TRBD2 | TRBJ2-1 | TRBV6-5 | CASSYSPSGGDNEQFF
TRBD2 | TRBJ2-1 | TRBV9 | CASSVVGGGASNNEQFF
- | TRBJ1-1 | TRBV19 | CASSSTFGGGTEAFF
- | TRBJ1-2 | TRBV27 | CASSLSFANYGYTF
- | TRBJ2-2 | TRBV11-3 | CASSSLRSGLTNTGELFF
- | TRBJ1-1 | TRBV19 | CASSIAENTEAFF
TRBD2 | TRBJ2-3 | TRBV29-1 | CSVRASGGADTQYF
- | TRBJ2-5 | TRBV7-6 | CASSLALNRRETQYF
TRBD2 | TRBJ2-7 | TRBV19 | CASSIDRGGYEQYF
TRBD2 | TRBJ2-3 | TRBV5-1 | CASSLAGGTITDTQYF
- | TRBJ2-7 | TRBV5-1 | CASSFSGGNYEQYF
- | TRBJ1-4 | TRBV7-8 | CASSRASGFRDEKLFF
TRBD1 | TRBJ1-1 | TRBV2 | CASRQGQARGTEAFF
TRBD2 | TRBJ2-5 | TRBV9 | CASSERGGYQETQYF
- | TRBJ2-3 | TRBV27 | CASKGQNTDTQYF
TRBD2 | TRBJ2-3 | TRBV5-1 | CASSPSGVSTDTQYF
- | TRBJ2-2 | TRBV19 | CASSIGLTSFSGELFF
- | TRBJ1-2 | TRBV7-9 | CASSLPEGYTF
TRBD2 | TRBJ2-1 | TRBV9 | CASSVGVGLAGANEQFF
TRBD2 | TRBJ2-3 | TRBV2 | CASSDRAGGLTDTQYF
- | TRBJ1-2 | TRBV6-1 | CASGWQAKSYGYTF
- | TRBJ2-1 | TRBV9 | CASSVGGVSPNEQFF
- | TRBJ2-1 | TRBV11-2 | CASSSRGDSSYNEQFF
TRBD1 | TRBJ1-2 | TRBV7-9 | CASSLGDSWGYTF
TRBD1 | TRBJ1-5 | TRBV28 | CASSSPTGQGNQPQHF
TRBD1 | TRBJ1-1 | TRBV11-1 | CASSLPTGQAFF
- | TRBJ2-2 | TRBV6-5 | CASSVMSGELFF
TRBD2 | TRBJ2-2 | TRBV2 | CASSDLLAGRSGELFF
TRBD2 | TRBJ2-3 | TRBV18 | CASSPGTSGGDTQYF
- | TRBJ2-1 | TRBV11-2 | CASSLGAGAGDEQFF
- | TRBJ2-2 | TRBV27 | CASSSPPFGVWNTGELFF
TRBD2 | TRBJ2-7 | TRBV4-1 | CASSQQAGGLYEQYF